The 5 T cell receptor beta chains reported below all come from one sample, sequenced in a study of human T cells and chemical hapten exposure. In TCRdb, the RACE reads were re-called with MiXCR into one record per CDR3 protein. Here the sample spans tens of thousands of distinct CDR3 sequences, roughly 15% being singletons. Time point in this sample: pre-sensitization, week 0. Treatment described: therapeutic diphenylcyclopropenone sensitization with weekly scalp DPC. The sample here was whole blood, taken in connection with sensitization to the hapten diphenylcyclopropenone (DPC). The receptor set was obtained from a woman aged 50 to 65 with alopecia areata. Some clones in this sample may be carry-over from other donors' samples.

Only a few counts were recorded for this clonotype. This chain links TRBV25-1 with TRBJ1-3; TRBD1 matches at 7 bases. J lost 7 bases, V lost 1 base, and 4 bases had no gene match. This CDR3 comprises 14 residues. CDR1 is MGHDK and CDR2 is SYGVNS in the germline V gene. The CDR3 reads CASSESTGRNTIYF. The CDR3 coding sequence is TGTGCCAGCAGTGAATCGACAGGGCGGAACACCATATATTTT.

This clonotype showed up just a few times. The chain has TRBV4-2 and TRBJ1-5; TRBD1 might be the D (5 bases). Germline V gene data show CDR1 as LGHNA and CDR2 as YNFKEQ. V lost 1 base and J 2 bases, leaving 9 bases between the germline ends. This CDR3 is built from 15 residues. The CDR3 protein is CASSQVQGGNQPQHF. CDR3 sequence (DNA): TGTGCCAGCAGCCAAGTACAAGGGGGCAATCAGCCCCAGCATTTT.

This clonotype was seen a handful of times. The genes are TRBV20-1 and TRBJ1-2, with 8 bases aligning to TRBD1. V trimming: 2 bases; J trimming: 6 bases; junction bases outside the gene matches: 8. This CDR3 is 14 amino acids long. From germline, CDR1 is DFQATT and CDR2 SNEGSKA (reference sequence). The DNA of the CDR3 is TGCAGTGCTAGACGCCCGACAGGGGCGGATGGCTACACCTTC. Protein product: CSARRPTGADGYTF.

This chain connects TRBV7-6 to TRBJ2-7, with D perhaps matching TRBD2 (6 bases). The CDR3 extends over 14 amino acids. The germline CDR1 and CDR2 sequences are SGHVS and FNYEAQ. Trimming stripped 2 bases from V and 2 bases from J, with 10 bases between. In nucleotides, the CDR3 is TGTGCCAGCAGCTTATCTAGCGAGGCCTACGAGCAGTACTTC. Protein: CASSLSSEAYEQYF.

The CDR3 reads CAWSPWTELAKNIQYF. For the CDR3, the DNA is TGTGCCTGGAGCCCTTGGACGGAACTAGCCAAAAACATTCAGTACTTC. This chain links TRBV30 with TRBJ2-4; D not resolved. V was shortened by 3 bases and J by 0 bases, with 15 bases between the two germline ends. This CDR3 region has 16 residues. The germline CDR1 and CDR2 sequences are GTSNPN and SVGIG (reference sequence). The entire variable domain, with the rest obtained from reference TRBV30 and TRBJ2-4, is as follows: SQTIHQWPATLVQPVGSPLSLECTVEGTSNPNLYWYRQAAGRGLQLLFYSVGIGQISSEVPQNLSASRPQDRQFILSSKKLLLSDSGFYLCAWSPWTELAKNIQYFGAGTRLSVL.